The sequence of this T cell receptor (beta chain) was determined in a study of kidney transplant recipient with SARS-CoV-2 infection. V was trimmed by 4 bases and J by 4 bases, leaving 17 bases between them. CDR1 is GTSNPN, CDR2 SVGIG, per germline (reference sequence). There are 15 residues in the CDR3. TCRdb independently ran MiXCR on the reads; one entry per CDR3 protein. Found here are about 250,000 distinct CDR3 sequences, 25% to 30% of them singletons; the top ten hold 6% to 8.5%. The sample here was a blood sample, taken at baseline and on day 111 from a kidney transplant recipient. V usage is TRBV30 and J usage is TRBJ2-1; perhaps TRBD2 as D (6 bases). The sequence derives from a male patient younger than 45 who had COVID-19 and was a kidney transplant recipient. Some T cells may possibly be graft donor cells. The CDR3 spells CAWISSGDLYNEQFF. CDR3 nucleotide sequence: TGTGCCTGGATCTCCTCGGGGGACCTTTACAATGAGCAGTTCTTC. Drawing the rest from reference TRBV30 and TRBJ2-1, the complete variable domain is SQTIHQWPATLVQPVGSPLSLECTVEGTSNPNLYWYRQAAGRGLQLLFYSVGIGQISSEVPQNLSASRPQDRQFILSSKKLLLSDSGFYLCAWISSGDLYNEQFFGPGTRLTVL.